This T cell receptor (beta chain) was retrieved from a study of blood T cells in healthy people across ages. CDR3 length equals 12 residues. Per the germline V gene, CDR1 is LNHNV and CDR2 is YYDKDF (reference sequence). Combining a sample-barcoded 5' primer with a J-beta primer mix, a second PCR ran for 7 to 11 cycles. MiXCR was run by TCRdb on the 5' RACE reads, yielding one entry per CDR3 protein. The table has about 760,000 distinct CDR3 sequences, 45% to 70% seen once; the top ten hold about a quarter. A minimum of 6 micrograms of total RNA was extracted per sample. This rearrangement joins TRBV15 to TRBJ2-1, with D possibly being TRBD1 (5 bases). The last part of the DNA fits TRBJ2-7 better; the J call may be wrong. The origin of this receptor is a man in his forties in good health. The specimen was blood. CDR3 loop: CATSIDSNEQYF. In DNA, the CDR3 is TGTGCCACCAGCATCGACAGTAATGAGCAGTACTTC.